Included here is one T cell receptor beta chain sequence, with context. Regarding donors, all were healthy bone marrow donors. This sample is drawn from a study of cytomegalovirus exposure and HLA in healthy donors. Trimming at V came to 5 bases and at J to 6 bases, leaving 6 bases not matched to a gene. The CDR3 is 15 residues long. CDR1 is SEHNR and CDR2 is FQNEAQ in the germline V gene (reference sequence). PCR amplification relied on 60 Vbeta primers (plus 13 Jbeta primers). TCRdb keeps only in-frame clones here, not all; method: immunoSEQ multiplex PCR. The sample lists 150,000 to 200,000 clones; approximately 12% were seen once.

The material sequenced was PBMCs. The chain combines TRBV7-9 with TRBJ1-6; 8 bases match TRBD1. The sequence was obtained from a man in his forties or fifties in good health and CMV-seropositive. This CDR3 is CASSRGQGANSPLHF. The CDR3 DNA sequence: TGTGCCAGCAGCCGGGGGCAGGGGGCTAATTCACCCCTCCACTTT.